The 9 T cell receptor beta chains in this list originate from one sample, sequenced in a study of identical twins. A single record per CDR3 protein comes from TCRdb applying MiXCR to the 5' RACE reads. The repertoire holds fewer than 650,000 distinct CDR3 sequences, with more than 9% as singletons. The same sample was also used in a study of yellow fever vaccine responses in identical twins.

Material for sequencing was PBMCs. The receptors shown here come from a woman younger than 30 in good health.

The DNA of the CDR3 is TGTGCCAGCAGTCCTTGGACCCCGGGATTATACTACGAGCAGTACTTC. As protein: CASSPWTPGLYYEQYF. This rearrangement joins TRBV6-1 to TRBJ2-7; perhaps TRBD2 as D (5 bases). The V end lost 5 bases, the J end lost 3 bases, and 20 bases lay between the germline ends. The V gene's germline CDR1 is MNHNS and CDR2 SASEGT. CDR3 length equals 16 residues.

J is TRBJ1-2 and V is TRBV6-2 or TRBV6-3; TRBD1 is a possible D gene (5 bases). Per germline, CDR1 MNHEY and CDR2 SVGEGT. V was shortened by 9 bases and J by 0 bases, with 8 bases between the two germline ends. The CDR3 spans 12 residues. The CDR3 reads CASTRANYGYTF. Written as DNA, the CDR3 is TGTGCCAGTACCAGGGCTAACTATGGCTACACCTTC.

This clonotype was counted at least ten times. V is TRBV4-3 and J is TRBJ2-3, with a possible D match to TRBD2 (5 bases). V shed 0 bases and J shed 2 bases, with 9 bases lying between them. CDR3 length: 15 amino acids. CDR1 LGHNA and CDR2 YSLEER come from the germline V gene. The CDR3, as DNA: TGCGCCAGCAGCCAAGATATCGGGGACACAGATACGCAGTATTTT. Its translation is CASSQDIGDTDTQYF.

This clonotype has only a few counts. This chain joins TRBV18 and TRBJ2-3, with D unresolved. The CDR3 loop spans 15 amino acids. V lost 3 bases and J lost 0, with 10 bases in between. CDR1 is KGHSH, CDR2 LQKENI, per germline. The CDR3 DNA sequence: TGTGCCAGCTCACCCGGTCCAGCAAGCACAGATACGCAGTATTTT. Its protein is CASSPGPASTDTQYF.

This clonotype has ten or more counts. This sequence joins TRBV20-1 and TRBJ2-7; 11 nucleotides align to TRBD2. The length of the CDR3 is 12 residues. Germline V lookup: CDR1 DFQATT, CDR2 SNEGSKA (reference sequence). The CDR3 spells CSGLAGPYEQYF. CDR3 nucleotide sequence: TGCTCAGGACTAGCGGGTCCCTACGAGCAGTACTTC.

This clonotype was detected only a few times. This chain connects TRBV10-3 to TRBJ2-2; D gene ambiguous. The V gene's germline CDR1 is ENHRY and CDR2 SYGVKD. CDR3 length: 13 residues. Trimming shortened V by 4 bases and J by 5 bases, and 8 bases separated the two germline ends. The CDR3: CAISGSGTGELFF. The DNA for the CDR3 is TGTGCCATCAGTGGATCCGGGACCGGGGAGCTGTTTTTT.

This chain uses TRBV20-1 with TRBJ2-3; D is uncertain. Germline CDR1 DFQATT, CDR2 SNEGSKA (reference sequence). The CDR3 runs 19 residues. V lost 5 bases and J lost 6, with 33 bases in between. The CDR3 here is CSACNSLSCLINTMDTQYF. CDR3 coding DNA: TGCAGTGCTTGTAATAGCCTTAGTTGTCTGATAAACACGATGGATACGCAGTATTTT.

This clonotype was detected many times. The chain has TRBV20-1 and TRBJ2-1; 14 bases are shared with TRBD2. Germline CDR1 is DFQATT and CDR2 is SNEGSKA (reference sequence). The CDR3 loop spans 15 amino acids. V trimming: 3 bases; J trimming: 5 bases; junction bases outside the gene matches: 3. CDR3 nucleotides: TGCAGTGCTAGGACTAGCGGGAGGGCGAACAATGAGCAGTTCTTC. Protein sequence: CSARTSGRANNEQFF.

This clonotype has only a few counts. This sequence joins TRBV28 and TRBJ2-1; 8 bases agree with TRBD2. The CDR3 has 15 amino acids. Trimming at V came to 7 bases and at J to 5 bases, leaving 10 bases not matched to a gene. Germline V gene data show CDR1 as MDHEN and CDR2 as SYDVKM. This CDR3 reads CASTIQGLENNEQFF. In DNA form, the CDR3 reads TGTGCCAGCACTATCCAGGGACTAGAGAACAATGAGCAGTTCTTC.